This T cell receptor (beta chain) was observed in a study of blood T cell repertoires in COVID-19. At the level of the study: COVID-19 samples collected from the United States, Italy and Spain covered acute and convalescent phases. Sources were T cells, B-cell-depleted T cells, or PBMCs; the material itself was cDNA or gDNA.

The CDR3 is 13 residues long. The V gene lost 5 bases and the J gene lost 7 bases, with 12 bases spanning the gap. Germline-derived CDR1 and CDR2 are SGHAT and FQNNGV. Original analysis: Nucleated cell counts were estimated from reference gene primer amplification. TCRdb's copy holds only in-frame clones and misses some; the assay was immunoSEQ multiplex PCR. V and J calls and clone size follow that table, whereas D and trimming were derived from the DNA. The profile shows about 72,000 clones, 70% to 90% of them singletons. The origin of this receptor is a man aged 70 or older with active or convalescent COVID-19. What was sequenced was peripheral blood. The chain employs TRBV11-2 and TRBJ1-3; tentative D call: TRBD1 (6 bases). Here the CDR3 DNA reads TGTGCCAGCAGCCTGGGAAGGGGGAACACCATATATTTT. Translated: CASSLGRGNTIYF.